The TCR beta chain described here comes from a study of cytomegalovirus exposure and HLA in healthy donors. Study observations and caveats: About 87% or about 30% of the time was how often most TCR beta V segments were productive, according to an earlier analysis. In a later analysis, most CMV-associated TCR beta chains appeared HLA-restricted. The majority of TCR sequences were rare, yet some public TCRs appeared in many donors.

About this clone itself: Its target is not known.

PCR primers comprised 60 Vbeta and 13 Jbeta primers. TCRdb keeps only in-frame clones here, not all; method: immunoSEQ multiplex PCR. The sample records tens of thousands of clones, roughly 80% being singletons. This clonotype originated in a middle-aged man in good health and CMV-seronegative. Sequences were obtained from PBMCs.

CDR3 sequence reads: CASSTGTSGSAYEQYF. The CDR3 DNA is TGTGCCAGCAGCACGGGGACTAGCGGGAGCGCATACGAGCAGTACTTC. The chain combines TRBV11-2 with TRBJ2-7; TRBD2 matches at 14 bases. The J segment lost 4 bases and the V segment lost 5 bases, leaving 7 bases of the junction unmatched. Germline CDR1 and CDR2: SGHAT and FQNNGV. CDR3 length: 16 residues.